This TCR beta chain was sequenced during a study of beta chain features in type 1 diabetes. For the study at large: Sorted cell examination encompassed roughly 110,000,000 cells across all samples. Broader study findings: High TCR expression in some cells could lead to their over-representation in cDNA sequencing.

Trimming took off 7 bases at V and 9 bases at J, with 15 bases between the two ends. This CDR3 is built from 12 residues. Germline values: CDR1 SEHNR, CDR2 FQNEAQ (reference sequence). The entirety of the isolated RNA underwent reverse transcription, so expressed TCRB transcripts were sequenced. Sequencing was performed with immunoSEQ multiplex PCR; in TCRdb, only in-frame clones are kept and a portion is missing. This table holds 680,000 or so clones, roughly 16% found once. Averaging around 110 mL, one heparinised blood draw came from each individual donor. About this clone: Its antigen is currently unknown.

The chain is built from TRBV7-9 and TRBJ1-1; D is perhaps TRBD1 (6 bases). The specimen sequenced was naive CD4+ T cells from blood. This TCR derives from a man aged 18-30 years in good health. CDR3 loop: CASNTNTGKAFF. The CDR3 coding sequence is TGTGCCAGCAACACTAACACAGGGAAAGCTTTCTTT.